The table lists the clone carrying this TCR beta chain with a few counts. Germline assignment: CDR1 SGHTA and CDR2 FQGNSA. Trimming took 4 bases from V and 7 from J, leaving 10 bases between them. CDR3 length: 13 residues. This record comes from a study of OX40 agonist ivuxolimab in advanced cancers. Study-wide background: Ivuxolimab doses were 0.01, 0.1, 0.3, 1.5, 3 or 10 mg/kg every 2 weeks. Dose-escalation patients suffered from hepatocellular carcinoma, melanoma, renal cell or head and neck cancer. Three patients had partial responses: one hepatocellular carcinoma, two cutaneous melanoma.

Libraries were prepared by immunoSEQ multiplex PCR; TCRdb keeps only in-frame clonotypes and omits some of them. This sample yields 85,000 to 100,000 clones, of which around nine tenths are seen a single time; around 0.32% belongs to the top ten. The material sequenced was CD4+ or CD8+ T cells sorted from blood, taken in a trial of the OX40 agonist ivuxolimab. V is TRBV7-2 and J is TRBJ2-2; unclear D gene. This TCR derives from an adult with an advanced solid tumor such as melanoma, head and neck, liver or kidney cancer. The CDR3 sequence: CASSSANLGELFF. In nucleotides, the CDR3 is TGTGCCAGCAGCTCCGCGAATCTCGGGGAGCTGTTTTTT.